This entry concerns a single TCR beta chain. Its antigen is as yet unknown. The authors incorporated unique molecular identifiers into the TCR beta cDNA libraries. In TCRdb, the PCR reads were re-called with MiXCR into one record per CDR3 protein. The sample includes 600,000 to 750,000 distinct CDR3 sequences, 59% of them seen just once. The record originates from a study of post-analysis software for immune sequencing data. Notes on the study in general: About 5 TRBV segments were significantly more frequent in patients than in controls. TRBV5-6, TRBV5-1 and TRBV20-1 were among these segments.

Trimming took 6 bases from V and 4 from J, leaving 16 bases between them. The length of the CDR3 is 14 residues. Germline V gives CDR1 MNHEY, CDR2 SMNVEV (reference sequence). The sample comprised blood. The J gene is TRBJ2-7, the V gene TRBV27; weak D call: TRBD1 (6 bases). The clonotype originates from a girl aged 2 to 10 with multiple sclerosis. The CDR3 coding sequence is TGTGCCAGCAGAGTTCCGGGACACGTGTACGAGCAGTACTTC. This encodes CASRVPGHVYEQYF.